Below, 16 T cell receptor beta chains from the same sample are listed, as sequenced in a study of blood T cells in healthy people across ages. A sample-barcoded 5' primer and a J-beta primer mix were used in a second PCR of about 7 to 12 cycles. MiXCR was run by TCRdb on the 5' RACE reads, yielding one entry per CDR3 protein. This sample has about 1.6 million distinct CDR3 sequences, with 34% found just once. What was sequenced was blood. These receptors were obtained from a woman in her thirties in good health.

This clonotype turned up a few times. The genes are TRBV25-1 and TRBJ2-5; D is perhaps TRBD1 or TRBD2 (6 bases each). The CDR3 covers 13 residues. Trimming left V 3 bases short and J 7 bases short, with 12 bases between. The germline V gene encodes CDR1 MGHDK and CDR2 SYGVNS. The CDR3 region has the DNA TGTGCCAGCAGTGACCAGGGGCGGGGGACCCAGTACTTC. This codes for CASSDQGRGTQYF.

The chain employs TRBV7-3 and TRBJ2-1; TRBD2 agrees at 7 bases. CDR3 length: 16 residues. Germline V lookup: CDR1 SGHTA, CDR2 FQGTGA. Trimming removed 1 base from V and 1 base from J; junction bases left unmatched: 4. This chain's CDR3 is CASSLKGGGSYNEQFF. The DNA of the CDR3 is TGTGCCAGCAGCTTAAAAGGCGGGGGTTCCTACAATGAGCAGTTCTTC.

This clonotype appeared once. The chain uses TRBV6-4 and TRBJ2-3; 11 bases are a match to TRBD2. CDR3 length: 15 residues. V was clipped by 8 bases and J by 3 bases; unmatched bases: 7. From germline, CDR1 is MRHNA and CDR2 SNTAGT. CDR3 loop: CASPPLAGGTDTQYF. CDR3 sequence (DNA): TGTGCCAGCCCCCCCCTAGCGGGAGGAACAGATACGCAGTATTTT.

This chain links TRBV30 with TRBJ2-7; D not resolved. Per germline, CDR1 GTSNPN and CDR2 SVGIG (reference sequence). The CDR3 length is 13 residues. V was pared by 3 bases and J by 5 bases, with 14 bases between. CDR3 region: CAWSPLIWDEQYF. In DNA form, the CDR3 reads TGTGCCTGGAGCCCCCTAATCTGGGACGAGCAGTACTTC.

The genes are TRBV2 and TRBJ1-1; TRBD1 is a possible D gene (5 bases). CDR1 is SNHLY and CDR2 is FYNNEI in the germline V gene. This CDR3 is built from 15 residues. V lost 5 bases and J lost 1, with 14 bases in between. In DNA form, the CDR3 reads TGTGCCAGCAGTTCCGGCACAAGGGGGAACACTGAAGCTTTCTTT. This codes for CASSSGTRGNTEAFF.

V and J are TRBV7-9 and TRBJ2-3, with 9 nucleotides matching TRBD2. The CDR3 length is 19 residues. From germline, CDR1 is SEHNR and CDR2 FQNEAQ (reference sequence). Trimming cost V 2 bases and J 3 bases; bases outside gene matches: 15. The CDR3 sequence is CASSLPVGREGLGTDTQYF. CDR3 bases: TGTGCCAGCAGCTTACCTGTAGGGCGGGAGGGCCTCGGTACAGATACGCAGTATTTT.

This clonotype has more than one count but fewer than ten. The chain has TRBV29-1 and TRBJ2-3; D perhaps matches TRBD1 (6 bases). Between the trimmed V and J ends, which lost 0 bases and 3 bases, there was a span of 13 bases. CDR1 and CDR2 (germline): SQVTM, ANQGSEA. The CDR3 has 15 amino acids. CDR3 protein: CSVEDGRGVTDTQYF. The DNA for the CDR3 is TGCAGCGTTGAAGATGGCAGGGGTGTGACAGATACGCAGTATTTT.

A word on this clonotype: One junction end disagrees with the germline gene, perhaps due to a read error. This chain connects TRBV4-2 to TRBJ2-1, with unresolved D. Germline CDR1 LGHNA, CDR2 YNFKEQ. The CDR3 contains 10 residues. CDR3 sequence: CACSQRPQFF. The CDR3, as DNA: TGTGCCTGCAGCCAGCGTCCGCAGTTCTTC.

This clonotype was observed a handful of times. The chain combines TRBV11-2 with TRBJ2-5; D not resolved. Germline lookup yields CDR1 SGHAT and CDR2 FQNNGV. This CDR3 spans 12 amino acids. Trimming took off 5 bases at V and 5 bases at J, with 9 bases between the two ends. The CDR3 coding sequence is TGTGCCAGCAGCGCAATCCCCGAGACCCAGTACTTC. Translation: CASSAIPETQYF.

This clonotype was seen a handful of times. The chain employs TRBV9 and TRBJ2-1, with TRBD2 matching 9 bases. V was clipped by 2 bases and J by 7 bases; unmatched bases: 4. The germline V gene encodes CDR1 SGDLS and CDR2 YYNGEE. The CDR3 runs 14 residues. The CDR3 coding sequence is TGTGCCAGCAGCGTCCTAGCGGGAATGAATGAGCAGTTCTTC. The encoded protein is CASSVLAGMNEQFF. The variable domain in full, completed from reference TRBV9 and TRBJ2-1, reads DSGVTQTPKHLITATGQRVTLRCSPRSGDLSVYWYQQSLDQGLQFLIQYYNGEERAKGNILERFSAQQFPDLHSELNLSSLELGDSALYFCASSVLAGMNEQFFGPGTRLTVL.

The genes are TRBV27 and TRBJ1-1; unclear D gene. Per germline, CDR1 MNHEY and CDR2 SMNVEV (reference sequence). The CDR3 extends over 13 amino acids. The V end was cut by 3 bases, the J end by 1 base, with 6 bases between. CDR3 in amino acids: CASSLGWNTEAFF. The CDR3 nucleotides are TGTGCCAGCAGTTTGGGTTGGAACACTGAAGCTTTCTTT.

The chain employs TRBV14 and TRBJ1-6; D not resolved. From germline, CDR1 is SGHDN and CDR2 FVKESK. CDR3 length: 14 residues. V gave up 4 bases and J gave up 9 bases, with 13 bases separating them. The CDR3 DNA is TGTGCCAGCAGCCGGAACCTAAACGGTTCACCCCTCCACTTT. As protein: CASSRNLNGSPLHF.

The chain has TRBV20-1 and TRBJ2-1; 10 positions agree with TRBD2. V shed 4 bases, J shed 8 bases, and the junction held 8 bases outside the gene matches. The germline V gene has CDR1 DFQATT and CDR2 SNEGSKA (reference sequence). The CDR3 extends over 14 amino acids. This CDR3 is CSAIASGRVYEQFF. The CDR3 region has the DNA TGCAGTGCTATAGCTAGCGGGAGAGTCTATGAGCAGTTCTTC.

The rearrangement joins TRBV10-3 to TRBJ1-1; D gene unclear. V dropped 3 bases and J dropped 5 bases, with 7 bases sitting between them. CDR1 and CDR2 from the germline V gene are ENHRY and SYGVKD. CDR3 length: 12 residues. The CDR3 loop is CAISDRQTEAFF. Here the CDR3 DNA reads TGTGCCATCAGTGACAGGCAGACTGAAGCTTTCTTT.

This sequence joins TRBV12-3 or TRBV12-4 and TRBJ2-3; 7 bases are a match to TRBD1. Unmatched junction bases numbered 8, after V lost 5 bases and J lost 0 bases. The CDR3 sequence is 16 residues long. CDR3 nucleotide sequence: TGTGCCAGCAGTACGAACAGGGGTTCAAGCACAGATACGCAGTATTTT. It is translated as CASSTNRGSSTDTQYF.

This clonotype was counted a few times. The V call is TRBV4-1, the J call TRBJ1-4; perhaps TRBD1 as D (5 bases). The V and J ends lost 0 bases and 7 bases respectively, with 15 bases between them. From germline, CDR1 is MGHRA and CDR2 YSYEKL. The length of the CDR3 is 16 residues. The chain's CDR3 is CASSQDPGRVGEKLFF. Here the CDR3 DNA reads TGCGCCAGCAGCCAAGATCCGGGCAGGGTCGGTGAAAAACTGTTTTTT.